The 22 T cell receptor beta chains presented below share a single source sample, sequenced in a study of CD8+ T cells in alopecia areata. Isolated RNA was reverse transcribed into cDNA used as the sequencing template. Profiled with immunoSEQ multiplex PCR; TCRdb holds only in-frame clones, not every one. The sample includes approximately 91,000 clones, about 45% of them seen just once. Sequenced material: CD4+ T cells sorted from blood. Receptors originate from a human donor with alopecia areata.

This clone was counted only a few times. CDR3 in DNA: TGTGCCACCAGCCCAGAAGGGACTAGCGGTTTTGGTGAGCAGTTCTTC. Amino acid sequence: CATSPEGTSGFGEQFF. This chain connects TRBV15 to TRBJ2-1; 11 bases line up with TRBD2. The CDR3 loop spans 16 amino acids. Trimming at V came to 5 bases and at J to 9 bases, leaving 12 bases not matched to a gene. CDR1 is LNHNV and CDR2 is YYDKDF in the germline V gene (reference sequence).

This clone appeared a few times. This chain's CDR3 is CASSLYSLSSGANVLTF. The CDR3 bases are TGCGCCAGCAGCTTGTATTCCTTGAGCTCTGGGGCCAACGTCCTGACTTTC. The chain is built from TRBV5-1 and TRBJ2-6; D call uncertain. V was pared by 1 base and J by 0 bases, with 11 bases between. The CDR3 contains 17 residues. The germline V gene has CDR1 SGHRS and CDR2 YFSETQ. Variable domain in full (rest from reference TRBV5-1 and TRBJ2-6): KAGVTQTPRYLIKTRGQQVTLSCSPISGHRSVSWYQQTPGQGLQFLFEYFSETQRNKGNFPGRFSGRQFSNSRSEMNVSTLELGDSALYLCASSLYSLSSGANVLTFGAGSRLTVL.

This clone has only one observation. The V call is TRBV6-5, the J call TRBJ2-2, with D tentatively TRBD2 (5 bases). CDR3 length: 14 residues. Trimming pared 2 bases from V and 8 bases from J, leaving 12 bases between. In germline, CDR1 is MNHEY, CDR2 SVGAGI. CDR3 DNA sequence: TGTGCCAGCAGTTACCGTCGGGGTTGGGGGGAGCTGTTTTTT. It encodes CASSYRRGWGELFF.

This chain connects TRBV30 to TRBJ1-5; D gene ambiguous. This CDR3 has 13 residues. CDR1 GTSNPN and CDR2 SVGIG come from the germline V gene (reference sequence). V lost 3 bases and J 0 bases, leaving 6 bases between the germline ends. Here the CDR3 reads CAWRADSNQPQHF. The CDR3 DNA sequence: TGTGCCTGGAGGGCGGATAGCAATCAGCCCCAGCATTTT.

The CDR3 DNA is TGTGCCAGCAGCCAAGATGTAAGAATGCGTCACACCATATATTTT. Translating gives CASSQDVRMRHTIYF. This chain links TRBV14 with TRBJ1-3, with D unclear. CDR1 SGHDN and CDR2 FVKESK come from the germline V gene. V was cut by 0 bases and J by 8 bases, with 14 bases left in between. The CDR3 is made up of 15 amino acids.

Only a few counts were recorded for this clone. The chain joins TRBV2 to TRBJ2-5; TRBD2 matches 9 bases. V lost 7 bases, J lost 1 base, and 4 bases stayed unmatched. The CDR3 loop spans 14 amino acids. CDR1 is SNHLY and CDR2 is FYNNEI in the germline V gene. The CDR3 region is CASKRLAVQETQYF. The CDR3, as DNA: TGTGCCAGCAAGAGACTAGCGGTCCAAGAGACCCAGTACTTC.

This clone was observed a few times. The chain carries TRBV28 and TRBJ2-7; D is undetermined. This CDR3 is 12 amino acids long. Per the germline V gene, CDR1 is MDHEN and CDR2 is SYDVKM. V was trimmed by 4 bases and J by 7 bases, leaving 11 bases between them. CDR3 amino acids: CASSSTLGEQYF. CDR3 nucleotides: TGTGCCAGCAGTTCGACCCTAGGAGAGCAGTACTTC.

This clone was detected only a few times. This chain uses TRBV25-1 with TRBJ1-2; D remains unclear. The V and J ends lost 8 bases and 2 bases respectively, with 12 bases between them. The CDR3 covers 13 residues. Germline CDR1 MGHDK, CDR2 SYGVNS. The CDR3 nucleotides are TGTGCCAGCTCTGAAATGGGAAACTATGGCTACACCTTC. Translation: CASSEMGNYGYTF.

The CDR3 nucleotides read TGCAGCGCCGCCCTGAACACCGGGGAGCTGTTTTTT. It codes for CSAALNTGELFF. This chain connects TRBV29-1 to TRBJ2-2, with D hard to call. The germline V gene encodes CDR1 SQVTM and CDR2 ANQGSEA. Trimming shortened V by 7 bases and J by 1 base, and 7 bases separated the two germline ends. The CDR3 totals 12 residues.

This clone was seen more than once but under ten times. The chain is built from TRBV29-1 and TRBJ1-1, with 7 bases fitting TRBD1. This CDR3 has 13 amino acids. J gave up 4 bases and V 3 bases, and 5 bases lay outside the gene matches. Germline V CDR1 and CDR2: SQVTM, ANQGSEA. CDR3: CSVDTGAGTEAFF. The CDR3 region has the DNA TGCAGCGTTGACACAGGGGCGGGCACTGAAGCTTTCTTT.

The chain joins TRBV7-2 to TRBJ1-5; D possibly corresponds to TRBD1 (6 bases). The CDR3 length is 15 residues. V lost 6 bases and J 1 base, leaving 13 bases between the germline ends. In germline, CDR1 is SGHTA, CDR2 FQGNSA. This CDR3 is CASRPQGSSNQPQHF. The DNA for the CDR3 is TGTGCCAGCAGGCCACAGGGAAGCAGCAATCAGCCCCAGCATTTT.

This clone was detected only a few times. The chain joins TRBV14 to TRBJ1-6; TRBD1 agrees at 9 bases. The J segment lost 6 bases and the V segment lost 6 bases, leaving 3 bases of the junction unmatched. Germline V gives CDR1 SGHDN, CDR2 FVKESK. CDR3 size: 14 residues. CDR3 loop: CASRQGAVNSPLHF. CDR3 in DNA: TGTGCCAGCAGACAGGGGGCCGTTAATTCACCCCTCCACTTT.

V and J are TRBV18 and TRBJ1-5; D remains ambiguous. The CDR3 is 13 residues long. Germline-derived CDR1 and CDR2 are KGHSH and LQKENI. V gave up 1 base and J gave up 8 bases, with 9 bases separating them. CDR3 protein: CASSPQVAEPQHF. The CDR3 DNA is TGTGCCAGCTCACCACAGGTTGCGGAGCCCCAGCATTTT.

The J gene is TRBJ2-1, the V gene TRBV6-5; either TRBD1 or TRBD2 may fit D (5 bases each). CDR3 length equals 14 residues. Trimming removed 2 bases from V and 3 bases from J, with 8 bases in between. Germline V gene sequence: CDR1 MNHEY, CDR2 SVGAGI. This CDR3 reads CASSYGGVYNEQFF. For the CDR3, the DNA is TGTGCCAGCAGTTACGGGGGAGTCTACAATGAGCAGTTCTTC.

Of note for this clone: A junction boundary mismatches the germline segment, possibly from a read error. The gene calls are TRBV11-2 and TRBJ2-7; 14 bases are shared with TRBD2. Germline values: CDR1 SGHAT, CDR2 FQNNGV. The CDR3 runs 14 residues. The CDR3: CASSLDGTSGGLQF. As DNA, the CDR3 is TGTGCCAGCAGCTTAGATGGGACTAGCGGGGGTTTACAGTTC.

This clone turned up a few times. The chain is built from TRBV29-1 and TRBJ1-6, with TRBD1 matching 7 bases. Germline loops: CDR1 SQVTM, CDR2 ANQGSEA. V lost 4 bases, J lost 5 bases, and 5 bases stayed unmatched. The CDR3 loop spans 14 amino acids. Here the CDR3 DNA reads TGCAGCGTTGGGGGACAGTCCCATAATTCACCCCTCCACTTT. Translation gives CSVGGQSHNSPLHF.

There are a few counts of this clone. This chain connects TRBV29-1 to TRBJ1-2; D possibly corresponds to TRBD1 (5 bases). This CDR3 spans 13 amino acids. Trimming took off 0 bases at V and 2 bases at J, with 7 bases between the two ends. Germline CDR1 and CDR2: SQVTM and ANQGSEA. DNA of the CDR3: TGCAGCGTTGAAGAGGGACCCAACTATGGCTACACCTTC. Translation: CSVEEGPNYGYTF.

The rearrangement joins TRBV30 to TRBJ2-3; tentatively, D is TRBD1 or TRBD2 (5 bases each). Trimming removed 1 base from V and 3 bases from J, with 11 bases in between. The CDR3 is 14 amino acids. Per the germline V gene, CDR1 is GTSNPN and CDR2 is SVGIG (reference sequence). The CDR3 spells CAWSGGLGTDTQYF. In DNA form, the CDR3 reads TGTGCCTGGAGTGGGGGGTTGGGGACAGATACGCAGTATTTT. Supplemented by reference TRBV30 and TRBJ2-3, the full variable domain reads SQTIHQWPATLVQPVGSPLSLECTVEGTSNPNLYWYRQAAGRGLQLLFYSVGIGQISSEVPQNLSASRPQDRQFILSSKKLLLSDSGFYLCAWSGGLGTDTQYFGPGTRLTVL.

This CDR3 is CATSRDGGVSTDTQYF. CDR3 sequence (DNA): TGTGCCACCAGCAGAGATGGCGGGGTTAGCACAGATACGCAGTATTTT. The genes are TRBV15 and TRBJ2-3, with D possibly TRBD2 on 6 matching bases. There are 16 residues in the CDR3. Trimming cost V 0 bases and J 0 bases, with 10 bases left between them. The germline V gene has CDR1 LNHNV and CDR2 YYDKDF (reference sequence).

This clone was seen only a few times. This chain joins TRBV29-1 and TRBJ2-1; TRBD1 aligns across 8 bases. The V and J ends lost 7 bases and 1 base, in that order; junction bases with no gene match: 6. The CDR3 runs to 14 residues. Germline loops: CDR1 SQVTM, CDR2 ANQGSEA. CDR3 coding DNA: TGCAGCGCGGCAGGGGGCCCATCCTACAATGAGCAGTTCTTC. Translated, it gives CSAAGGPSYNEQFF.

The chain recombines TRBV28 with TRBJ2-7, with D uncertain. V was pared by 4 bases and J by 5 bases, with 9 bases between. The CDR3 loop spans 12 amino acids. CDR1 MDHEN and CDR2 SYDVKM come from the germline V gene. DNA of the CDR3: TGTGCCAGCAGTTCCACGACCCACGAGCAGTACTTC. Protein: CASSSTTHEQYF.

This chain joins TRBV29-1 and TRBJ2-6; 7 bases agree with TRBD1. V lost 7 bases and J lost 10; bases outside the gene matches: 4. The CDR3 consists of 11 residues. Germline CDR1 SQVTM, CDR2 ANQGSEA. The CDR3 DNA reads TGCAGCGCCGGGACAGATAACGTCCTGACTTTC. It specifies CSAGTDNVLTF.